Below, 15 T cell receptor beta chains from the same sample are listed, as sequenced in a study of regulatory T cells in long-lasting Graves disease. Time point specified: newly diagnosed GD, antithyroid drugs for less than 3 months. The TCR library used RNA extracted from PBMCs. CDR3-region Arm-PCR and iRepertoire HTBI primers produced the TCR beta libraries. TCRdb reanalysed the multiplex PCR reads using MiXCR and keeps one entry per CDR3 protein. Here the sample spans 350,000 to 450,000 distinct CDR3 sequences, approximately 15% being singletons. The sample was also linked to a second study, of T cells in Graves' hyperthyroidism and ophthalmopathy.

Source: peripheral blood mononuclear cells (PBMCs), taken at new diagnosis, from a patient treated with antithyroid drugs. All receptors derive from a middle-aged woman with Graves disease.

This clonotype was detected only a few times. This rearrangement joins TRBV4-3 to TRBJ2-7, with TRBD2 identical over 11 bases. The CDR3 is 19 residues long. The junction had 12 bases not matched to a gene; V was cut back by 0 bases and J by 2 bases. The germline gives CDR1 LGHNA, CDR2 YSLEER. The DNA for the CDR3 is TGCGCCAGCAGCCAAGATCGGGTAGCGGGAGGGCCGAGTACCTACGAGCAGTACTTC. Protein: CASSQDRVAGGPSTYEQYF.

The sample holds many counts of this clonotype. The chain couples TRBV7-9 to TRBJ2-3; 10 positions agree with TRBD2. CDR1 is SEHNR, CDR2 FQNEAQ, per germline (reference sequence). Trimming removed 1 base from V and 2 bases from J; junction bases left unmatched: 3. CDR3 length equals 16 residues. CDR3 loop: CASSLDTSGNTDTQYF. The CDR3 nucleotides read TGTGCCAGCAGCTTAGATACTAGCGGGAACACAGATACGCAGTATTTT.

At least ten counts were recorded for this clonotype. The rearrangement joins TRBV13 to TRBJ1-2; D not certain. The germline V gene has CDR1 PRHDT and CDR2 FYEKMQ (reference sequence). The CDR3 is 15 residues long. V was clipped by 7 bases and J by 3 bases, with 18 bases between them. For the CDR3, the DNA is TGTGCCAGCACCCTAGGGTCCTCCCTTGACTATGGCTACACCTTC. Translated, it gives CASTLGSSLDYGYTF.

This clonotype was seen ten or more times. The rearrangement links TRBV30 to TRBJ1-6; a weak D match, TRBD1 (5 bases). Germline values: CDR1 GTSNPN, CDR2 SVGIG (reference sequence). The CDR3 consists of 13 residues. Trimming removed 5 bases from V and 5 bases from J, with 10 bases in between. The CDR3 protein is CAWDRVNNSPLHF. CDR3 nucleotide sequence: TGTGCCTGGGACAGAGTGAATAATTCACCCCTCCACTTT.

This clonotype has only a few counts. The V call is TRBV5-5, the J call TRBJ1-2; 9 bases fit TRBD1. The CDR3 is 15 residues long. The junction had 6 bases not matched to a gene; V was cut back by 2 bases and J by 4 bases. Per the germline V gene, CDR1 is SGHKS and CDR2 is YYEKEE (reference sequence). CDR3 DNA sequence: TGTGCCAGCAGCTTTGGACAGGGGAGGGGCTATGGCTACACCTTC. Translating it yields CASSFGQGRGYGYTF.

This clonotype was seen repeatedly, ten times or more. In DNA, the CDR3 is TGTGCCAGCAGTCTGGACAGGACCGAGACCCAGTACTTC. It codes for CASSLDRTETQYF. This chain connects TRBV28 to TRBJ2-5, with 7 bases identical to TRBD1. Germline CDR1 and CDR2: MDHEN and SYDVKM. V trimming: 5 bases; J trimming: 5 bases; junction bases outside the gene matches: 5. This CDR3 has 13 residues.

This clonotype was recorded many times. The CDR3 here is CASSFGPPMTGRVDTQYF. The CDR3 DNA reads as TGTGCCAGCAGCTTTGGTCCCCCAATGACAGGAAGAGTTGATACGCAGTATTTT. The rearrangement uses TRBV7-9 and TRBJ2-3; a possible D gene is TRBD1 (6 bases). The CDR3 loop spans 18 amino acids. The germline V gene encodes CDR1 SEHNR and CDR2 FQNEAQ (reference sequence). The V gene lost 3 bases and the J gene lost 6 bases, with 25 bases spanning the gap.

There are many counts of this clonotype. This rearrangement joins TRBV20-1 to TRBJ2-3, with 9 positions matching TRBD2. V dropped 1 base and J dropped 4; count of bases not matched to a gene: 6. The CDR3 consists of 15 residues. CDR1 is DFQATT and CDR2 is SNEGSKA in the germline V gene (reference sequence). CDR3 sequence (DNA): TGCAGTGCTAGAGGTCTGGGCGGGAGGGCAGATACGCAGTATTTT. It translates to CSARGLGGRADTQYF.

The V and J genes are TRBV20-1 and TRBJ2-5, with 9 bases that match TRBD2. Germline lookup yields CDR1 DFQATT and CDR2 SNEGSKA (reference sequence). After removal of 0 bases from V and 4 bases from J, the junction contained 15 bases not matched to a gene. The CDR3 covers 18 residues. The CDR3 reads CSARDPPRGGRGGETQYF. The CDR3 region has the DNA TGCAGTGCTAGAGATCCCCCCCGCGGCGGGAGGGGGGGAGAGACCCAGTACTTC.

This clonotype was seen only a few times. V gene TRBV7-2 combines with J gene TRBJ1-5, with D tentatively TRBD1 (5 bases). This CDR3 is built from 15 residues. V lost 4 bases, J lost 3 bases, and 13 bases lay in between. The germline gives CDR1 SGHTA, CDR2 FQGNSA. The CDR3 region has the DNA TGTGCCAGCAGCTCACAGACAGTTACCAATCAGCCCCAGCATTTT. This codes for CASSSQTVTNQPQHF.

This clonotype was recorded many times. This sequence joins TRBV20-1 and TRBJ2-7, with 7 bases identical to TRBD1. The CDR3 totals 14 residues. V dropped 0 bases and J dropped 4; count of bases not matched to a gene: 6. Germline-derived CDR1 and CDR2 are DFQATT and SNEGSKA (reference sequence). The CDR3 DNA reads TGCAGTGCTAGAGAAACTCACAGGGGATACGAGCAGTACTTC. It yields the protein CSARETHRGYEQYF.

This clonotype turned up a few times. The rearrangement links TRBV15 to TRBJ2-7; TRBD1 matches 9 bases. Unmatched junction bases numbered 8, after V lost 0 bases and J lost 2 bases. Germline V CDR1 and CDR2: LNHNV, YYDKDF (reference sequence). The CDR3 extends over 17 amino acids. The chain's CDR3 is CATSRERIDRGAYEQYF. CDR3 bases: TGTGCCACCAGCAGAGAGCGAATCGACAGGGGGGCCTACGAGCAGTACTTC.

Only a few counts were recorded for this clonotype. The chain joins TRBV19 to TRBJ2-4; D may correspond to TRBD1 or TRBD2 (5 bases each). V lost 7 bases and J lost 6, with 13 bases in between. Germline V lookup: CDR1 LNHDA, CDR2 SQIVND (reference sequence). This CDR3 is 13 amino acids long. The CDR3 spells CASIEGRGNIQYF. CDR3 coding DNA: TGTGCCAGTATAGAGGGGCGAGGAAACATTCAGTACTTC.

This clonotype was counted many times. CDR3 protein: CASSPREGEEETQYF. In DNA, the CDR3 is TGTGCCAGCTCACCGCGGGAGGGAGAGGAAGAGACCCAGTACTTC. The gene calls are TRBV18 and TRBJ2-5; 9 bases align to TRBD2. Germline trimming cut 3 bases from V and 3 bases from J; bases unmatched to any gene: 5. Germline V gives CDR1 KGHSH, CDR2 LQKENI. This CDR3 is built from 15 residues.

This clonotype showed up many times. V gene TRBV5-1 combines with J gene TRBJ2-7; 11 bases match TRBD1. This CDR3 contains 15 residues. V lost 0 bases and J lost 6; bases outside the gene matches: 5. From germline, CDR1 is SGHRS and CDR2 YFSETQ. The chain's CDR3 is CASSLDGQGAVEQYF. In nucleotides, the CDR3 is TGCGCCAGCAGCTTGGATGGACAGGGGGCGGTCGAGCAGTACTTC.